This entry lists 24 T cell receptor beta chains sequenced from one sample in a study of long-term antiretroviral therapy in people with HIV. The assay used was immunoSEQ (version v3.0), run at survey level. Clones were sequenced by immunoSEQ multiplex PCR, and TCRdb holds only the in-frame ones, with some missing. The table lists roughly 18,000 clones, roughly four fifths of them singletons. Sequenced here: unsorted PBMCs, sampled 2.2 years after starting antiretroviral therapy. All receptors derive from a man between 45 and 60 years old with HIV.

V usage is TRBV9 and J usage is TRBJ1-5; D perhaps matches TRBD1 (6 bases). Germline V gene data show CDR1 as SGDLS and CDR2 as YYNGEE. This CDR3 has 13 amino acids. Trimming took off 7 bases at V and 9 bases at J, with 17 bases between the two ends. The CDR3 loop is CASGRDKNRPQHF. The CDR3 DNA reads as TGTGCCAGCGGCCGGGACAAGAACAGGCCCCAGCATTTT.

The rearrangement links TRBV4-1 to TRBJ2-7; 7 bases fit TRBD1. V dropped 4 bases and J dropped 3; count of bases not matched to a gene: 12. The germline CDR1 and CDR2 sequences are MGHRA and YSYEKL. CDR3 length: 16 amino acids. This CDR3 reads CASSLTGTAIGYEQYF. The CDR3 region has the DNA TGCGCCAGCAGCCTAACCGGGACAGCAATCGGCTACGAGCAGTACTTC.

The chain combines TRBV9 with TRBJ2-1, with D possibly matching TRBD2 (6 bases). The CDR3 is made up of 13 amino acids. Germline values: CDR1 SGDLS, CDR2 YYNGEE. V lost 2 bases to trimming and J lost 7 bases, with 10 bases between them. The CDR3: CASSVGSMNEQFF. CDR3 bases: TGTGCCAGCAGCGTCGGGAGTATGAATGAGCAGTTCTTC. The complete variable domain, with remaining parts taken from reference TRBV9 and TRBJ2-1, reads DSGVTQTPKHLITATGQRVTLRCSPRSGDLSVYWYQQSLDQGLQFLIQYYNGEERAKGNILERFSAQQFPDLHSELNLSSLELGDSALYFCASSVGSMNEQFFGPGTRLTVL.

The chain links TRBV4-1 to TRBJ2-3, with D possibly being TRBD2 (6 bases). The CDR3 consists of 12 residues. Germline loops: CDR1 MGHRA, CDR2 YSYEKL. V shed 4 bases and J shed 5 bases, with 7 bases lying between them. CDR3 in amino acids: CASSRGGDTQYF. The CDR3 DNA sequence: TGCGCCAGCAGCCGGGGAGGAGATACGCAGTATTTT.

J is TRBJ2-1 and V is TRBV14; the D gene is possibly TRBD1 (5 bases). Germline V gene data show CDR1 as SGHDN and CDR2 as FVKESK. The CDR3 runs to 14 residues. The V end lost 4 bases, the J end lost 7 bases, and 14 bases lay between the germline ends. CDR3 bases: TGTGCCAGCAGCCCAGTGACAGTCGTGAATGAGCAGTTCTTC. Protein product: CASSPVTVVNEQFF.

The chain is built from TRBV11-2 and TRBJ1-6; a weak D match, TRBD1 (6 bases). Germline V lookup: CDR1 SGHAT, CDR2 FQNNGV. CDR3 size: 15 residues. Trimming removed 1 base from V and 10 bases from J, with 14 bases in between. The CDR3 region is CASSLGSGAQSPLHF. In DNA, the CDR3 is TGTGCCAGCAGCTTAGGGTCGGGGGCGCAATCACCCCTCCACTTT.

The chain uses TRBV2 and TRBJ1-4, with D tentatively TRBD1 (5 bases). The CDR3 length is 12 residues. Germline V gene sequence: CDR1 SNHLY, CDR2 FYNNEI. V lost 2 bases to trimming and J lost 14 bases, with 12 bases between them. CDR3 DNA sequence: TGTGCCAGCAGTGAAAGACAGCTCGGTCTGTTTTTT. The encoded protein is CASSERQLGLFF.

The rearrangement joins TRBV7-2 to TRBJ1-5; 7 bases map to TRBD1. This CDR3 is built from 14 residues. Germline CDR1 is SGHTA and CDR2 is FQGNSA. The junction had 6 bases not matched to a gene; V was cut back by 4 bases and J by 6 bases. The CDR3 protein is CASSSDRVGQPQHF. DNA of the CDR3: TGTGCCAGCAGCTCCGACAGGGTTGGTCAGCCCCAGCATTTT.

The rearrangement uses TRBV5-6 and TRBJ1-5; maybe TRBD1 (5 bases). V was cut by 0 bases and J by 1 base, with 5 bases left in between. Germline CDR1 reads SGHDT; CDR2 reads YYEEEE. The CDR3 has 14 residues. The CDR3: CASSLGQSNQPQHF. The CDR3 DNA reads TGTGCCAGCAGCTTGGGACAGAGCAATCAGCCCCAGCATTTT.

The chain recombines TRBV6-4 with TRBJ2-2, with unresolved D. The CDR3 is made up of 13 amino acids. Germline V CDR1 and CDR2: MRHNA, SNTAGT. V was pared by 2 bases and J by 5 bases, with 6 bases between. This chain's CDR3 is CASSDRQTGELFF. In DNA form, the CDR3 reads TGTGCCAGCAGTGACAGGCAGACCGGGGAGCTGTTTTTT.

This clone was picked up one time. The V gene is TRBV25-1, the J gene TRBJ1-1; D ambiguous. Germline lookup yields CDR1 MGHDK and CDR2 SYGVNS. The CDR3 is 15 residues long. V was clipped by 8 bases and J by 7 bases, with 23 bases between them. CDR3 bases: TGTGCCAGCGTCAAAGTGGATGACCCAGGTAATGAAGCTTTCTTT. Translation gives CASVKVDDPGNEAFF.

The V gene is TRBV4-2, the J gene TRBJ1-4; D remains ambiguous. Per germline, CDR1 LGHNA and CDR2 YNFKEQ. The CDR3 loop spans 16 amino acids. Trimming took off 4 bases at V and 0 bases at J, with 12 bases between the two ends. The chain's CDR3 is CASSLTASSTNEKLFF. The CDR3 DNA follows: TGTGCCAGCAGCCTTACAGCTTCCTCAACTAATGAAAAACTGTTTTTT.

This chain uses TRBV4-3 with TRBJ2-1, with a tentative D call TRBD2 (6 bases). Germline loops: CDR1 LGHNA, CDR2 YSLEER. This CDR3 comprises 15 residues. Trimming removed 0 bases from V and 3 bases from J, with 9 bases in between. The CDR3 is CASSQDDGGYNEQFF. The CDR3 region has the DNA TGCGCCAGCAGCCAAGATGACGGGGGCTACAATGAGCAGTTCTTC.

This chain uses TRBV4-3 with TRBJ2-7, with D perhaps TRBD1 (5 bases). This CDR3 region has 15 residues. Looked up from germline, CDR1 is LGHNA and CDR2 is YSLEER. Trimming cost V 5 bases and J 3 bases, with 17 bases left between them. This chain's CDR3 is CASSNMVGAGYEQYF. CDR3 nucleotides: TGCGCCAGCAGCAATATGGTAGGGGCTGGCTACGAGCAGTACTTC.

The chain couples TRBV7-9 to TRBJ2-1; D not resolved. The V gene's germline CDR1 is SEHNR and CDR2 FQNEAQ (reference sequence). The CDR3 length is 14 residues. Trimming shortened V by 5 bases and J by 0 bases, and 8 bases separated the two germline ends. CDR3 protein: CASSAHGSYNEQFF. The CDR3 DNA reads TGTGCCAGCAGCGCCCACGGCTCCTACAATGAGCAGTTCTTC.

The chain links TRBV7-9 to TRBJ2-6; D remains ambiguous. V was pared by 5 bases and J by 1 base, with 12 bases between. CDR1 SEHNR and CDR2 FQNEAQ come from the germline V gene (reference sequence). CDR3 size: 16 residues. The CDR3 is CASSVDGQSGANVLTF. DNA for the CDR3: TGTGCCAGCAGCGTGGACGGGCAGTCTGGGGCCAACGTCCTGACTTTC.

The chain combines TRBV7-2 with TRBJ2-5; 10 bases are shared with TRBD1. The ends lost 4 bases at V and 8 bases at J; junction bases unmatched: 10. Per the germline V gene, CDR1 is SGHTA and CDR2 is FQGNSA. This CDR3 is 15 amino acids long. The CDR3 loop reads CASSSPPGTGATQYF. The CDR3 bases are TGTGCCAGCAGCTCCCCTCCGGGGACAGGGGCTACCCAGTACTTC.

The chain employs TRBV30 and TRBJ2-7, with D perhaps matching TRBD2 (6 bases). V was clipped by 4 bases and J by 4 bases, with 11 bases between them. Germline V gene data show CDR1 as GTSNPN and CDR2 as SVGIG (reference sequence). This CDR3 has 12 amino acids. The CDR3 coding sequence is TGTGCCTGGACCACGGGACTTTACGAGCAGTACTTC. It yields the protein CAWTTGLYEQYF.

The V gene is TRBV7-9, the J gene TRBJ2-1; no definite D call. Germline V CDR1 and CDR2: SEHNR, FQNEAQ (reference sequence). The ends were cut back, 10 bases at V and 6 bases at J, with 16 bases in the middle. The CDR3 totals 13 residues. The CDR3, as DNA: TGTGCCAACTCTCAGTTGCGGCGCAATGAGCAGTTCTTC. The encoded protein is CANSQLRRNEQFF.

The gene calls are TRBV19 and TRBJ1-5, with a possible D match to TRBD1 (5 bases). This CDR3 region has 15 residues. Trimming stripped 3 bases from V and 5 bases from J, with 14 bases between. Germline CDR1 and CDR2: LNHDA and SQIVND (reference sequence). CDR3 coding DNA: TGTGCCAGTAGTATTTGGCAGGGTAGAGATCAGCCCCAGCATTTT. Translation gives CASSIWQGRDQPQHF.

The chain uses TRBV11-2 and TRBJ2-5; 8 nucleotides align to TRBD2. V was clipped by 2 bases and J by 5 bases; unmatched bases: 4. In germline, CDR1 is SGHAT, CDR2 FQNNGV. This CDR3 is built from 14 residues. CDR3 coding DNA: TGTGCCAGCAGCTTATTGACGGGGGGGGAGACCCAGTACTTC. Protein product: CASSLLTGGETQYF.

The J gene is TRBJ1-2, the V gene TRBV19; D is undetermined. Trimming cost V 3 bases and J 2 bases, with 10 bases left between them. CDR3 length: 14 amino acids. CDR1 is LNHDA and CDR2 is SQIVND in the germline V gene (reference sequence). CDR3 region: CASSIPRANYGYTF. The CDR3 DNA reads as TGTGCCAGTAGTATCCCCCGGGCGAACTATGGCTACACCTTC.

This chain uses TRBV28 with TRBJ2-2; D call uncertain. Trimming took 7 bases from V and 2 from J, leaving 14 bases between them. From germline, CDR1 is MDHEN and CDR2 SYDVKM. The CDR3 has 15 amino acids. The CDR3 reads CASTPWGLNTGELFF. Written as DNA, the CDR3 is TGTGCCAGCACCCCCTGGGGTCTCAACACCGGGGAGCTGTTTTTT. Using reference TRBV28 and TRBJ2-2 for the parts outside the CDR3, the full variable domain is DVKVTQSSRYLVKRTGEKVFLECVQDMDHENMFWYRQDPGLGLRLIYFSYDVKMKEKGDIPEGYSVSREKKERFSLILESASTNQTSMYLCASTPWGLNTGELFFGEGSRLTVL.

This chain connects TRBV5-1 to TRBJ2-1, with D possibly being TRBD1 (6 bases). The germline V gene encodes CDR1 SGHRS and CDR2 YFSETQ. The CDR3 sequence is 14 residues long. V gave up 0 bases and J gave up 12 bases, with 16 bases separating them. CDR3 in DNA: TGCGCCAGCAGCTTGGCTTACAGGGCCCCACCGCAGTTCTTC. It translates to CASSLAYRAPPQFF.